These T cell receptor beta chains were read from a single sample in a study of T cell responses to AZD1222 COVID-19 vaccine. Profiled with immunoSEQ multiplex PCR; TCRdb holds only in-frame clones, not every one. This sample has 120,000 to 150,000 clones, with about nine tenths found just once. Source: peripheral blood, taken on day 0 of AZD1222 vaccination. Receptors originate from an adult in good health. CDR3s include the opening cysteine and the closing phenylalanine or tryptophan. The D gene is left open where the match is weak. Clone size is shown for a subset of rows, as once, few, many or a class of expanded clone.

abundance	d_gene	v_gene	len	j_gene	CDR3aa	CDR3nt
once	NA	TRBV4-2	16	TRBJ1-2	CASSQENAQGRTGYTF	TGTGCCAGCAGCCAAGAGAATGCACAGGGACGAACGGGCTACACCTTC
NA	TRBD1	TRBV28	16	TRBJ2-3	CASSFAGAGGLDTQYF	TGTGCCAGCAGTTTCGCAGGGGCAGGGGGCTTAGATACGCAGTATTTT
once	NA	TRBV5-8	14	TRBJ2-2	CASSSQLVGVKLFF	TGTGCCAGCAGCTCCCAGCTCGTCGGGGTGAAGCTGTTTTTT
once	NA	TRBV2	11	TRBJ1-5	CASRINGPQHF	TGTGCCAGCAGAATCAACGGGCCCCAGCATTTT
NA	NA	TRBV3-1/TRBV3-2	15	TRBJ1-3	CASSQGRVAGNTIYF	TGTGCCAGCAGCCAAGGGCGAGTCGCGGGAAACACCATATATTTT
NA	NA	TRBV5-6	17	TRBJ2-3	CASSLEVAGFYTDTQYF	TGTGCCAGCAGCTTGGAGGTTGCGGGGTTTTACACAGATACGCAGTATTTT
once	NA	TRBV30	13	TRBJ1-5	CAWSPNSNQPQHF	TGTGCCTGGAGTCCGAATAGCAATCAGCCCCAGCATTTT
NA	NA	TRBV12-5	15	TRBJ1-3	CASGLSDGLGNTIYF	TGTGCTAGTGGTTTGTCGGATGGGCTCGGAAACACCATATATTTT
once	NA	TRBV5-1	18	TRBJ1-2	CASSQYGRTELYNYGYTF	TGCGCCAGCAGTCAATATGGGAGAACGGAACTTTATAACTATGGCTACACCTTC
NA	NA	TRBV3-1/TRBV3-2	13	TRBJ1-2	CASSEGTPYGYTF	TGTGCCAGCAGCGAGGGGACACCCTATGGCTACACCTTC
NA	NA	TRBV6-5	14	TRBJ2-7	CASSFISDSYEQYF	TGTGCCAGCAGTTTCATCTCAGACAGCTACGAGCAGTACTTC
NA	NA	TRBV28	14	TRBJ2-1	CASSLYGQGNEQFF	TGTGCCAGCAGTTTATATGGGCAGGGAAATGAGCAGTTCTTC
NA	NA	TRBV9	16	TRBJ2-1	CASSVAPTTVFNEQFF	TGTGCCAGCAGCGTAGCACCGACTACAGTTTTCAATGAGCAGTTCTTC
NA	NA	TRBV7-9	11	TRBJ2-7	CASSPSYEQYF	TGTGCCAGCAGCCCCTCCTACGAGCAGTACTTC
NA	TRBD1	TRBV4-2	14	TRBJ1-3	CASSRGTEGNTIYF	TGTGCCAGCTCACGAGGGACAGAGGGAAACACCATATATTTT
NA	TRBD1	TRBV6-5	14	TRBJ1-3	CASSRQGNRNTIYF	TGTGCCAGCAGTCGACAGGGGAATAGAAACACCATATATTTT
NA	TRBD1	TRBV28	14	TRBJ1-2	CASSAGTGVGGYTF	TGTGCCAGCAGCGCCGGGACAGGGGTCGGCGGCTACACCTTC
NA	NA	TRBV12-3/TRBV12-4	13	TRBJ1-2	CASSPGVSYGYTF	TGTGCCAGCAGTCCAGGGGTTAGCTATGGCTACACCTTC
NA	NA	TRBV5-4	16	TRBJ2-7	CASSSPWAPTPYEQYF	TGTGCCAGCAGCAGCCCGTGGGCCCCCACGCCCTACGAGCAGTACTTC
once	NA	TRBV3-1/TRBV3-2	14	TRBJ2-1	CASSQVSRGNEQFF	TGTGCCAGCAGCCAAGTATCGAGAGGCAATGAGCAGTTCTTC